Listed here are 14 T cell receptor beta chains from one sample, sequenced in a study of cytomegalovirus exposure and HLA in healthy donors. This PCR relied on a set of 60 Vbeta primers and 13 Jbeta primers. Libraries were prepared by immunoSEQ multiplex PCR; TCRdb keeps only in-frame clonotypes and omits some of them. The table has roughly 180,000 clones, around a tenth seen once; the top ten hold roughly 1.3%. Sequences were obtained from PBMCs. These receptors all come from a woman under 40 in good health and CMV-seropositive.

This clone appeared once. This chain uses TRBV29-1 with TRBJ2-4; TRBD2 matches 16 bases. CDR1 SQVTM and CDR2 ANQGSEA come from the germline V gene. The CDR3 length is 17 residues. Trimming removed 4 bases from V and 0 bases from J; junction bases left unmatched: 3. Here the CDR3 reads CSVAGTSGRVAKNIQYF. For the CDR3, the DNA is TGCAGCGTTGCCGGGACTAGCGGGAGGGTAGCCAAAAACATTCAGTACTTC.

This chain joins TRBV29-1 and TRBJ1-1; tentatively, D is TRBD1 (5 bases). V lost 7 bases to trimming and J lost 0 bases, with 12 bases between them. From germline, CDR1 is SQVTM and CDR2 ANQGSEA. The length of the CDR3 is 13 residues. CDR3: CSARTTMNTEAFF. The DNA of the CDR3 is TGCAGCGCTAGGACAACCATGAACACTGAAGCTTTCTTT.

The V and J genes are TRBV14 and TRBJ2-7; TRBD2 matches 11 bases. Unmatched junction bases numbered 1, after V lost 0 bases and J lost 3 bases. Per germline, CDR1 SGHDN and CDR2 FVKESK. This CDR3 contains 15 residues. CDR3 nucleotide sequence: TGTGCCAGCAGCCAAGAACTAGCGGGAGTCTACGAGCAGTACTTC. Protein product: CASSQELAGVYEQYF.

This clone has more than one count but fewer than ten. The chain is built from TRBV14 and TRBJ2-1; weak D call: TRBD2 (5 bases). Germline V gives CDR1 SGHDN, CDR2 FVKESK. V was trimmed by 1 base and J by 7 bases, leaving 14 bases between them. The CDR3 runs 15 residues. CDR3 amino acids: CASSQGRGLLNEQFF. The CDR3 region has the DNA TGTGCCAGCAGCCAAGGTCGAGGACTCTTAAATGAGCAGTTCTTC.

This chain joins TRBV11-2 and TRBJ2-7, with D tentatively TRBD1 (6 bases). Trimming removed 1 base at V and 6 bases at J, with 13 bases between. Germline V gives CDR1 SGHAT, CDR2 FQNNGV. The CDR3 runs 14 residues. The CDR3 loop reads CASSLVPGASEQYF. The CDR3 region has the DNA TGTGCCAGCAGCTTAGTACCAGGGGCGTCCGAGCAGTACTTC.

CDR3 in amino acids: CASSRGGLAGGPNEQFF. CDR3 sequence (DNA): TGTGCCAGCAGCCGAGGGGGGCTAGCGGGAGGGCCCAATGAGCAGTTCTTC. The rearrangement links TRBV5-4 to TRBJ2-1; 12 bases agree with TRBD2. The germline gives CDR1 SGHNT, CDR2 YYREEE (reference sequence). The CDR3 is 17 residues long. V lost 4 bases and J lost 6; bases outside the gene matches: 11.

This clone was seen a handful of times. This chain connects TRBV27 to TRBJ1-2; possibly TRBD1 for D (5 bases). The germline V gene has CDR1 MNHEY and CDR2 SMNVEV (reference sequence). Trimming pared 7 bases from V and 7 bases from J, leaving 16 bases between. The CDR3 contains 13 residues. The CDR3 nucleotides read TGTGCCAGCACTCGAGTAGGGGCGGCTGGCTACACCTTC. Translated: CASTRVGAAGYTF.

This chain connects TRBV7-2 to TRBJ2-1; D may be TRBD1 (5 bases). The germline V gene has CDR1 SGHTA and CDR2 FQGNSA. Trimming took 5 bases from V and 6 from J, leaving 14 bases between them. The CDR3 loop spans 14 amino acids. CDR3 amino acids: CASSRATELNEQFF. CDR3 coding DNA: TGTGCCAGCAGCCGCGCGACAGAGCTCAATGAGCAGTTCTTC. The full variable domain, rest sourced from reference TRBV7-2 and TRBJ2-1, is GAGVSQSPSNKVTEKGKDVELRCDPISGHTALYWYRQSLGQGLEFLIYFQGNSAPDKSGLPSDRFSAERTGGSVSTLTIQRTQQEDSAVYLCASSRATELNEQFFGPGTRLTVL.

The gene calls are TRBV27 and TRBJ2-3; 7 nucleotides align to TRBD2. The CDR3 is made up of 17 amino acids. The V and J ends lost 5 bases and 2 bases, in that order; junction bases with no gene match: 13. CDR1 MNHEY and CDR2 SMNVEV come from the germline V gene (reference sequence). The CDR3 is CASSHRRVAGVTDTQYF. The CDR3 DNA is TGTGCCAGCAGTCATCGGCGGGTAGCGGGTGTCACAGATACGCAGTATTTT.

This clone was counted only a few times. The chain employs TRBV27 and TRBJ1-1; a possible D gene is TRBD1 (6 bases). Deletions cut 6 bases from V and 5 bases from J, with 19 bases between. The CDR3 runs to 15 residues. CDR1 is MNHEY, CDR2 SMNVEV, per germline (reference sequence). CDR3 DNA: TGTGCCAGCAGACCCTACTCCGGGGGGGCTACTGAAGCTTTCTTT. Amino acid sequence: CASRPYSGGATEAFF.

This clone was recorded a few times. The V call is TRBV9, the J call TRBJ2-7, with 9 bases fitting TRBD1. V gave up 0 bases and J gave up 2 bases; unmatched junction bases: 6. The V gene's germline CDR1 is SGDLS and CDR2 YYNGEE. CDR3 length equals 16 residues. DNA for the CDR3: TGTGCCAGCAGCGTAGGACTCGGGACAGGGACCTACGAGCAGTACTTC. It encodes CASSVGLGTGTYEQYF.

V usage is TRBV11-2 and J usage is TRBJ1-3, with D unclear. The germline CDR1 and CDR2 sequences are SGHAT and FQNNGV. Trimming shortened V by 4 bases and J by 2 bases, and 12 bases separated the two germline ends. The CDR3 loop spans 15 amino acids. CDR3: CASSSRAVPGNTIYF. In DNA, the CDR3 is TGTGCCAGCAGCTCGCGGGCGGTTCCTGGAAACACCATATATTTT.

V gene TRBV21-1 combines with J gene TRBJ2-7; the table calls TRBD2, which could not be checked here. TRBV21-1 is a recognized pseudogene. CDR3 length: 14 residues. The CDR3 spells CASSAGSNSYEQYF. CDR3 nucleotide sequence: TGTGCCAGCAGCGCGGGCTCCAACTCCTACGAGCAGTACTTC.

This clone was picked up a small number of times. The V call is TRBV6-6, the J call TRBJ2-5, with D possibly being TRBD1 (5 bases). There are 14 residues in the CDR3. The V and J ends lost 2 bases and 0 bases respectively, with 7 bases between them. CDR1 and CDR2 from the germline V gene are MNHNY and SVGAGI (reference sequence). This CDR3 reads CASSYRTYQETQYF. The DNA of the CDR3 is TGTGCCAGCAGTTACAGGACATACCAAGAGACCCAGTACTTC.